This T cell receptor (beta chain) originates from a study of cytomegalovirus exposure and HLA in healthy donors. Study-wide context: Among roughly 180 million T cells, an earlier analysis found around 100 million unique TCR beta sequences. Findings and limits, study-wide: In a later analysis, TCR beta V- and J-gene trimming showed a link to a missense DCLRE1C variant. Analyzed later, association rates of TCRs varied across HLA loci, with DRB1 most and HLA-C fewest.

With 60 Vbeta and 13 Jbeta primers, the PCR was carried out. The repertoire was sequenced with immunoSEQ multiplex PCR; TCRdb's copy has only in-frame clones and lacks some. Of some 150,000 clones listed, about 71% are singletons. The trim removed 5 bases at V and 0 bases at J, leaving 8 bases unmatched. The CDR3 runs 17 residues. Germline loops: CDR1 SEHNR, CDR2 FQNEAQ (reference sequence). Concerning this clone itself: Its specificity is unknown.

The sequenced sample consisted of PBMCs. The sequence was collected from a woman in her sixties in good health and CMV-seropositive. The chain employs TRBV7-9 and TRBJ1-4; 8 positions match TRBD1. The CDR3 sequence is CASSTSTQGATNEKLFF. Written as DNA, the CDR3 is TGTGCCAGCAGCACTTCAACACAGGGGGCAACTAATGAAAAACTGTTTTTT.